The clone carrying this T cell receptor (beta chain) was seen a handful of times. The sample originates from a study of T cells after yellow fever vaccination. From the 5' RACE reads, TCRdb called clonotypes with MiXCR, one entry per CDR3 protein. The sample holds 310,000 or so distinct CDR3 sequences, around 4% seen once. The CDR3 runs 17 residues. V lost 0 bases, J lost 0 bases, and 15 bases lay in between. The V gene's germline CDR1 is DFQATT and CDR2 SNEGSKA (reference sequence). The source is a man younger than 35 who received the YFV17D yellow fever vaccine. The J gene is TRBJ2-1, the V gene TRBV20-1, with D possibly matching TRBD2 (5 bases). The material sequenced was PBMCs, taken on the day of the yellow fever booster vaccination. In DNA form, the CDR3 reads TGCAGTGCTAGAGATGAGGGAGCCCGGCGCTCCTACAATGAGCAGTTCTTC. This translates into CSARDEGARRSYNEQFF.